What follows describes a single T cell receptor (beta chain). Its antigen is undetermined. With 4 bases clipped from V and 12 bases from J, the junction kept 5 bases outside the gene matches. The CDR3 length is 13 residues. CDR1 and CDR2 from the germline V gene are MNHEY and SMNVEV (reference sequence). This entry is derived from a study of cytomegalovirus exposure and HLA in healthy donors. Broader study findings: Cytomegalovirus association was assigned to 150 to 200 TCR beta chains. In vitro testing confirmed three CMV-associated chains as specific for CMV antigens.

The donors comprised healthy bone marrow donors. With 60 Vbeta and 13 Jbeta primers, the PCR was carried out. The method was immunoSEQ multiplex PCR; TCRdb's version includes in-frame clones alone and lacks a portion of them. The sample carries some 170,000 clones, roughly 80% recorded once. This chain uses TRBV27 with TRBJ2-7, with 14 bases matching TRBD2. The source of this sequence is a girl between 5 and 17 years old in good health and CMV-seropositive. The specimen sequenced was PBMCs. CDR3 nucleotide sequence: TGTGCCAGCAGTTCCAGACTAGCGGGGGGGACGTACTTC. Its protein is CASSSRLAGGTYF.